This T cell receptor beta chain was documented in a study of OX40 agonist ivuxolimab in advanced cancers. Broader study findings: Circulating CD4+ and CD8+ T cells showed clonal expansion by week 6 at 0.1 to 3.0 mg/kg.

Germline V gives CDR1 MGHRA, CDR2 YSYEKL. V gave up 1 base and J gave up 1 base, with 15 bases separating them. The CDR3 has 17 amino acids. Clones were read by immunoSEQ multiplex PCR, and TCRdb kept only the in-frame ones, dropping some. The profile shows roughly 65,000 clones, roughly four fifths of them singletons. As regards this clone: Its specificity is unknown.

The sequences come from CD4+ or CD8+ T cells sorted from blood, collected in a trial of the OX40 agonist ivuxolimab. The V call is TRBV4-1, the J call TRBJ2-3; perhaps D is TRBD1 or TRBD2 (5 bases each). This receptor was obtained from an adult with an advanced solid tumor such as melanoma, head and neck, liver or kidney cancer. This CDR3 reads CASSQALWGSGTDTQYF. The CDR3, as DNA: TGCGCCAGCAGCCAAGCGTTATGGGGGTCCGGCACAGATACGCAGTATTTT.